The 23 T cell receptor beta chains below all came from one sample that was sequenced in a study of post-analysis software for immune sequencing data. General study findings and limits: With TRBV5-6, TRBV5-1 and TRBV20-1 included, a handful of TRBV segments were more frequent in patients than in controls.

These receptors' targets are unknown. Prepared TCR beta cDNA libraries contained unique molecular identifiers. TCRdb called the PCR reads again in MiXCR, with one record for every CDR3 protein. The sample includes 400,000 to 500,000 distinct CDR3 sequences, 30% to 45% of them seen just once. The sample comprised blood. The receptors stem from a girl aged 2 to 10 with multiple sclerosis.

The chain carries TRBV7-3 and TRBJ1-1; perhaps TRBD1 as D (6 bases). V lost 3 bases and J 11 bases, leaving 10 bases between the germline ends. Germline V gene sequence: CDR1 SGHTA, CDR2 FQGTGA. The CDR3 has 11 amino acids. CDR3 in DNA: TGTGCCAGCAGCTTCGGGGGGCGGGCTTTCTTT. Translation: CASSFGGRAFF.

This CDR3 reads CASSPGTSDEDTQYF. The CDR3 nucleotides read TGTGCCAGCAGCCCCGGGACTAGCGATGAGGATACGCAGTATTTT. The V and J genes are TRBV7-3 and TRBJ2-3; 10 nucleotides align to TRBD2. V lost 5 bases, J lost 6 bases, and 8 bases stayed unmatched. The CDR3 consists of 15 residues. Germline V gene lookup returns CDR1 SGHTA and CDR2 FQGTGA.

The chain joins TRBV20-1 to TRBJ1-2; 7 bases map to TRBD1. This CDR3 contains 15 residues. Per germline, CDR1 DFQATT and CDR2 SNEGSKA (reference sequence). V shed 1 base, J shed 5 bases, and the junction held 10 bases outside the gene matches. DNA of the CDR3: TGCAGTGCTAGAGTAAGGAAGGGGGCGAAGTATGGCTACACCTTC. This codes for CSARVRKGAKYGYTF.

This chain joins TRBV6-4 and TRBJ1-6; D gene ambiguous. The CDR3 contains 12 residues. The ends were cut back, 11 bases at V and 10 bases at J, with 15 bases in the middle. Germline V gene data show CDR1 as MRHNA and CDR2 as SNTAGT. The CDR3, as DNA: TGTGCCCGATGCGAAGCTCACTCACCCCTCCACTTT. This codes for CARCEAHSPLHF.

This clonotype was observed a handful of times. The chain couples TRBV7-9 to TRBJ2-5; D is uncertain. Trimming shortened V by 1 base and J by 6 bases, and 9 bases separated the two germline ends. In germline, CDR1 is SEHNR, CDR2 FQNEAQ (reference sequence). The CDR3 is 13 amino acids. DNA for the CDR3: TGTGCCAGCAGCTTAGTAGGTTGGCAGACCCAGTACTTC. The encoded protein is CASSLVGWQTQYF.

The sample holds a few counts of this clonotype. This chain uses TRBV6-5 with TRBJ2-7; tentative D call: TRBD2 (7 bases). The CDR3 runs to 14 residues. Germline CDR1 and CDR2: MNHEY and SVGAGI. Trimming shortened V by 2 bases and J by 2 bases, and 10 bases separated the two germline ends. CDR3 protein: CASSYAGATYEQYF. CDR3 DNA: TGTGCCAGCAGTTACGCGGGGGCGACCTACGAGCAGTACTTC.

V is TRBV27 and J is TRBJ2-4; D tentatively reads TRBD1 or TRBD2 (6 bases each). The germline gives CDR1 MNHEY, CDR2 SMNVEV (reference sequence). Trimming removed 5 bases from V and 6 bases from J, with 23 bases in between. The CDR3 covers 17 residues. CDR3 in amino acids: CASSPQTQGRGTNIQYF. CDR3 DNA sequence: TGTGCCAGCAGTCCACAGACACAGGGTCGGGGGACAAACATTCAGTACTTC.

The chain links TRBV12-5 to TRBJ2-5; TRBD2 is a possible D gene (5 bases). This CDR3 region has 15 residues. Trimming stripped 3 bases from V and 1 base from J, with 12 bases between. Germline V gene lookup returns CDR1 LGHNT and CDR2 FRNRAP. The CDR3 sequence is CASGLGGTRQETQYF. Written as DNA, the CDR3 is TGTGCTAGTGGTTTAGGAGGAACTCGCCAAGAGACCCAGTACTTC.

This clonotype was seen a handful of times. The V gene is TRBV5-1, the J gene TRBJ1-3; the D is unclear. CDR3 size: 14 residues. Germline CDR1 and CDR2: SGHRS and YFSETQ. Between the trimmed V and J ends, which lost 7 bases and 4 bases, there was a span of 15 bases. DNA for the CDR3: TGCGCCAGCCGAAAGAGGCTTGCCGGAAACACCATATATTTT. Its translation: CASRKRLAGNTIYF.

Only a few counts were recorded for this clonotype. V is TRBV9 and J is TRBJ2-5; D is undetermined. CDR3 length: 14 amino acids. V lost 0 bases and J lost 5, with 11 bases in between. Looked up from germline, CDR1 is SGDLS and CDR2 is YYNGEE. CDR3 region: CASSVEERSETQYF. CDR3 sequence (DNA): TGTGCCAGCAGCGTAGAGGAGAGGTCGGAGACCCAGTACTTC.

The chain uses TRBV27 and TRBJ2-1; 11 nucleotides line up with TRBD2. V shed 6 bases, J shed 8 bases, and the junction held 15 bases outside the gene matches. CDR1 MNHEY and CDR2 SMNVEV come from the germline V gene (reference sequence). CDR3 length equals 17 residues. CDR3 sequence (DNA): TGTGCCAGCAGATCTACTAGCGGGAGTCTTCCCGGCTATGAGCAGTTCTTC. It translates to CASRSTSGSLPGYEQFF.

This clonotype was recorded only once. The genes are TRBV4-3 and TRBJ1-4; D gene ambiguous. This CDR3 spans 15 amino acids. The germline CDR1 and CDR2 sequences are LGHNA and YSLEER. V was pared by 0 bases and J by 7 bases, with 12 bases between. Here the CDR3 reads CASSQDPCRGEKLFF. In DNA, the CDR3 is TGCGCCAGCAGCCAAGATCCGTGCCGGGGTGAAAAACTGTTTTTT.

This clonotype has more than one count but fewer than ten. This rearrangement joins TRBV20-1 to TRBJ2-7; 10 bases fit TRBD1. The germline V gene has CDR1 DFQATT and CDR2 SNEGSKA (reference sequence). The CDR3 is 12 residues long. V lost 1 base, J lost 8 bases, and 2 bases stayed unmatched. CDR3 loop: CSARGTGGKQYF. DNA of the CDR3: TGCAGTGCTAGAGGGACAGGGGGAAAGCAGTACTTC.

V gene TRBV12-3 or TRBV12-4 combines with J gene TRBJ2-1, with TRBD2 identical over 7 bases. The CDR3 sequence is 15 residues long. V lost 3 bases, J lost 11 bases, and 13 bases stayed unmatched. The CDR3 reads CASSFSLTGGGQQFF. CDR3 in DNA: TGTGCCAGCAGTTTTTCCCTGACTGGCGGGGGACAGCAGTTCTTC.

This clonotype was detected only a few times. The chain combines TRBV29-1 with TRBJ2-4; the match to TRBD1 covers 7 bases. Matching the DNA end better, TRBJ2-7 makes the J call doubtful. The CDR3 contains 13 residues. CDR1 and CDR2 from the germline V gene are SQVTM and ANQGSEA. CDR3 coding DNA: TGCAGCGTTGAAGTCCAGGGGGAATACGAGCAGTACTTC. Translated: CSVEVQGEYEQYF.

This clonotype was observed a handful of times. The V call is TRBV6-2 or TRBV6-3, the J call TRBJ2-1; 13 bases match TRBD2. V lost 5 bases, J lost 7 bases, and 11 bases stayed unmatched. CDR1 and CDR2 from the germline V gene are MNHEY and SVGEGT. The CDR3 length is 17 residues. The CDR3 region has the DNA TGTGCCAGCAGTACAAATCGATTGGGACTAGCGGGAAATGAGCAGTTCTTC. It is translated as CASSTNRLGLAGNEQFF.

DNA of the CDR3: TGCAGTGCTAGAGGGAACAGGGACAGTGAAAAACTGTTTTTT. Its translation is CSARGNRDSEKLFF. The chain uses TRBV20-1 and TRBJ1-4; TRBD1 aligns across 7 bases. The CDR3 is 14 residues long. Looked up from germline, CDR1 is DFQATT and CDR2 is SNEGSKA (reference sequence). Losses at the gene ends were 1 base for V and 7 bases for J; bases not matched to a gene: 6.

CDR3 nucleotide sequence: TGTGCCAGCAGCTTAACGACTAGCGGGATCTCCTACAATGAGCAGTTCTTC. This sequence encodes CASSLTTSGISYNEQFF. The chain joins TRBV7-9 to TRBJ2-1; 11 bases fit TRBD2. The CDR3 extends over 17 amino acids. Per the germline V gene, CDR1 is SEHNR and CDR2 is FQNEAQ (reference sequence). The junction had 3 bases not matched to a gene; V was cut back by 2 bases and J by 0 bases. The full variable domain, its missing parts supplied by reference TRBV7-9 and TRBJ2-1, is DTGVSQNPRHKITKRGQNVTFRCDPISEHNRLYWYRQTLGQGPEFLTYFQNEAQLEKSRLLSDRFSAERPKGSFSTLEIQRTEQGDSAMYLCASSLTTSGISYNEQFFGPGTRLTVL.

The chain couples TRBV20-1 to TRBJ2-1; 8 bases align to TRBD2. CDR3 size: 14 residues. Germline V lookup: CDR1 DFQATT, CDR2 SNEGSKA (reference sequence). This CDR3 is CRVSAGGLYNEQFF. In nucleotides, the CDR3 is TGCCGTGTAAGTGCGGGGGGCCTCTACAATGAGCAGTTCTTC.

The chain couples TRBV28 to TRBJ2-1; either TRBD1 or TRBD2 may supply D (6 bases each). Germline CDR1 reads MDHEN; CDR2 reads SYDVKM. The CDR3 runs 14 residues. V lost 5 bases and J lost 7, with 15 bases in between. The CDR3 here is CASSEEGGKNEQFF. The CDR3, as DNA: TGTGCCAGCAGTGAAGAGGGGGGTAAAAATGAGCAGTTCTTC.

Comments on this clonotype: This may be a read error, as it is one base from a much larger clone. The chain has TRBV6-5 and TRBJ2-1; a possible D gene is TRBD2 (6 bases). There are 15 residues in the CDR3. Trimming pared 7 bases from V and 3 bases from J, leaving 16 bases between. Per germline, CDR1 MNHEY and CDR2 SVGAGI. This chain's CDR3 is CASTPSVSFYNEQFF. The CDR3 region has the DNA TGTGCCAGCACACCTAGCGTAAGCTTCTACAATGAGCAGTTCTTC.

This clonotype was observed a few times. The chain recombines TRBV25-1 with TRBJ1-6; D unclear. Looked up from germline, CDR1 is MGHDK and CDR2 is SYGVNS. The V end was cut by 6 bases, the J end by 3 bases, with 18 bases between. CDR3 length: 17 residues. The CDR3 coding sequence is TGTGCCAGCAGCGGGCTCTTAGGGATGAGCTATAATTCACCCCTCCACTTT. Translated: CASSGLLGMSYNSPLHF.

This clonotype showed up just a few times. Mismatch with germline at one junction end may stem from a read error. The J gene is TRBJ2-1, the V gene TRBV29-1, with TRBD2 identical over 8 bases. Germline assignment: CDR1 SQVTM and CDR2 ANQGSEA. The CDR3 is 16 residues long. The CDR3 sequence is CSVEGNPSGPNDEEFF. The CDR3 DNA reads TGCAGCGTTGAAGGTAATCCTAGCGGGCCAAACGATGAGGAGTTCTTC.